The rows below give T cell receptor beta chains drawn from one sample of a study of shared clonotypes between healthy human individuals. Produced via immunoSEQ multiplex PCR; TCRdb's table is partial and in-frame only. The table includes about 1,900,000 clones, roughly 95% detected once. Sequenced input: naive CD8+ T cells sorted from blood. These receptors came from a man aged 18 to 35 in good health. Each CDR3 is given with its conserved first and last residue. The D gene is left open where the match is weak. Clone size, where shown, is once, few, many, or a class for clones that have expanded.

.,.,TRBJ2-2,TRBV29-1,TGCAGCGTTGAACGTATAAGCCAGGCCCCGCGTACCGGGGAGCTGTTTTTT,CSVERISQAPRTGELFF
TRBD2,.,TRBJ2-7,TRBV2,TGTGCCAGCAGTGAAGGACTAGCGGGGGAATACGAGCAGTACTTC,CASSEGLAGEYEQYF
.,.,TRBJ2-1,TRBV9,TGTGCCAGCAGCGTAGTGGGCGGGTACAATGAGCAGTTCTTC,CASSVVGGYNEQFF
.,.,TRBJ2-5,TRBV5-1,TGCGCCAGCAGCTTGGAACCAGGCGCTCCTCGGGAGACCCAGTACTTC,CASSLEPGAPRETQYF
.,.,TRBJ2-7,TRBV10-3,TGTGCCATCGGTTTCTTAACCCTGCAGGGCTACGAGCAGTACTTC,CAIGFLTLQGYEQYF
.,.,TRBJ1-6,TRBV6-5,TGTGCCAGCAGTACGGATCCAAATTCACCCCTCCACTTT,CASSTDPNSPLHF
.,.,TRBJ1-1,TRBV6-6,TGTGCCAGCACCGGACACCCGATCAACACTGAAGCTTTCTTT,CASTGHPINTEAFF
TRBD1,.,TRBJ2-3,TRBV15,TGTGCCACCAGCCCTACCGTATCCAGGGGGAAAGGGACAGATACGCAGTATTTT,CATSPTVSRGKGTDTQYF
TRBD2,.,TRBJ2-7,TRBV7-9,TGTGCCAGCAGCTTAGTTGGCGGGGGGGCTCGAGAGCAGTACTTC,CASSLVGGGAREQYF
.,.,TRBJ2-5,TRBV10-1,TGCGCCAGCAGTAACGACAGGATCCAAGAGACCCAGTACTTC,CASSNDRIQETQYF
.,.,TRBJ1-1,TRBV27,TGTGCCAGCAGCCCAGTGGGGGGATTGTCCACTGAAGCTTTCTTT,CASSPVGGLSTEAFF
.,.,TRBJ2-1,TRBV11-3,TGTGCCAGCAGCTTAGCTTGGTACAATGAGCAGTTCTTC,CASSLAWYNEQFF
.,once,TRBJ2-7,TRBV12-1,TGTGCCAGCAGCTTGGCGCTACCCTACGAGCAGTACTTC,CASSLALPYEQYF
TRBD1,.,TRBJ2-7,TRBV11-2,TGTGCCAGCAGCTTAGGCCCGGGACAGTCCTACGAGCAGTACTTC,CASSLGPGQSYEQYF
.,.,TRBJ1-5,TRBV7-8,TGTGCCAGCAGCTTAGTTGACCAGGGCGGCAATCAGCCCCAGCATTTT,CASSLVDQGGNQPQHF
.,.,TRBJ2-7,TRBV6-6,TGTGCCAGTGCCGTCCGGTCCTACGAGCAGTACTTC,CASAVRSYEQYF
.,once,TRBJ1-2,TRBV19,TGTGCCAGTACTGGCCAGCGGGAGAGCTACACCTTC,CASTGQRESYTF
TRBD1,once,TRBJ1-2,TRBV6-6,TGTGCCAGCAGACACAGGGGGTCCGATGGCTACACCTTC,CASRHRGSDGYTF